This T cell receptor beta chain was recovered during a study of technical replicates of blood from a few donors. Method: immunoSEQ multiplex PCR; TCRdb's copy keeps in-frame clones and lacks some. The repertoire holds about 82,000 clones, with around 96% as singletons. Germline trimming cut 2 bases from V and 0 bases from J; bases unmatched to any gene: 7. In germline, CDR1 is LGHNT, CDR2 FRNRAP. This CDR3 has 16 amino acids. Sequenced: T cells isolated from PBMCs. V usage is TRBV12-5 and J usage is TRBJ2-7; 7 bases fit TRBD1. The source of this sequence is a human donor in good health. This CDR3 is CASGLRATGSSYEQYF. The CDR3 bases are TGTGCTAGTGGTTTGAGAGCGACAGGGAGCTCCTACGAGCAGTACTTC.